These T cell receptor beta chains were read from a single sample in a study of cytomegalovirus exposure and HLA in healthy donors. The data were produced by immunoSEQ multiplex PCR, yet TCRdb's version contains in-frame clones alone and is incomplete. The sample yields around 150,000 clones, roughly 74% seen once. Sequences were obtained from PBMCs. The origin of the receptors is a woman aged 40 to 50 in good health and CMV-seropositive. The CDR3 runs from the conserved cysteine through the conserved F or W. The D gene is left open where the match is weak. Clone size, where shown, is once, few, many, or a class for clones that have expanded.

TRBD2 | TRBJ2-7 | TRBV30 | . | TGTGCCTGGAGTGTACGGAGGGCCGGGAGGGACGAGCAGTACTTC | CAWSVRRAGRDEQYF
. | TRBJ2-7 | TRBV7-9 | . | TGTGCCAGCAGCCTCCGGGACTCGATAGGCGCACAGTACTTC | CASSLRDSIGAQYF
TRBD2 | TRBJ2-1 | TRBV18 | . | TGTGCCAGCTCACCACAAGGACTAGCGGGAACCTATGAGCAGTTCTTC | CASSPQGLAGTYEQFF
TRBD1 | TRBJ1-5 | TRBV7-8 | once | TGTGCCAGCAGCTTAGGGCAGGGGGCAGCTCAGCCCCAGCATTTT | CASSLGQGAAQPQHF
TRBD1 | TRBJ1-2 | TRBV6-1 | . | TGTGCCAGCAGAGACCCGGGACAGCGTTATGGCTACACCTTC | CASRDPGQRYGYTF
TRBD1 | TRBJ2-5 | TRBV20-1 | . | TGCAGTGCTAGTCGAGGACAGGCCCACTACTTC | CSASRGQAHYF
. | TRBJ1-5 | TRBV19 | . | TGTGCCAGTAGTGCCCAGACGGACTATCCGGCAAGCAATCAGCCCCAGCATTTT | CASSAQTDYPASNQPQHF
. | TRBJ1-2 | TRBV25-1 | . | TGTGCCAGCAGTGATCGCCAGGTTTACTATGGCTACACCTTC | CASSDRQVYYGYTF
. | TRBJ2-2 | TRBV19 | . | TGTGCCAGTAGTATGGGAGTCACCGGGGAGCTGTTTTTT | CASSMGVTGELFF
. | TRBJ1-1 | TRBV9 | . | TGTGCCAGCAGCGCCACCCCGGGGTTCAACACTGAAGCTTTCTTT | CASSATPGFNTEAFF
. | TRBJ2-7 | TRBV18 | . | TGTGCCAGCTCACCATGGGGCAGGAGCTCCTACGAGCAGTACTTC | CASSPWGRSSYEQYF
TRBD1 | TRBJ1-2 | TRBV5-6 | few | TGTGCCAGCAGGGCCGGGACAGGGAGTTCTAACTATGGCTACACCTTC | CASRAGTGSSNYGYTF
TRBD2 | TRBJ2-7 | TRBV5-1 | . | TGCGCCAGCAGCTTGAGCGGAGCGGGAGATGAAGAGCAGTACTTC | CASSLSGAGDEEQYF
TRBD1 | TRBJ2-7 | TRBV5-1 | . | TGCGCCAGCAGCCGGACAGGGGCCCGCGAGCAGTACTTC | CASSRTGAREQYF
. | TRBJ1-6 | TRBV18 | . | TGTGCCAGCTCAGGCACTATTAATTCACCCCTCCACTTT | CASSGTINSPLHF
TRBD1 | TRBJ2-7 | TRBV7-2 | . | TGTGCCAGCAGAACCTCGTACCCCGACAGGGGAGTAGTCGAGCAGTACTTC | CASRTSYPDRGVVEQYF
TRBD1 | TRBJ2-5 | TRBV7-2 | . | TGTGCCAGCAGCGGGACCGGGACAGGGCAAGAGACCCAGTACTTC | CASSGTGTGQETQYF
TRBD1 | TRBJ1-2 | TRBV6-5 | . | TGTGCCAGCAGTAGGACAGGGGGCCACTATGGCTACACCTTC | CASSRTGGHYGYTF
TRBD1 | TRBJ1-5 | TRBV27 | . | TGTGCCAGCAGGACCTCAGGGGGCGCAGTTCAGCCCCAGCATTTT | CASRTSGGAVQPQHF
TRBD1 | TRBJ1-1 | TRBV9 | . | TGTGCCAGCAGCGGCGGGACAGGGGGCGCGAATGAAGCTTTCTTT | CASSGGTGGANEAFF
. | TRBJ1-2 | TRBV5-1 | few | TGCGCCAGCAGCTTGGACAGTTCTAACTATGGCTACACCTTC | CASSLDSSNYGYTF
TRBD2 | TRBJ2-1 | TRBV7-2 | . | TGTGCCAGCAGCCCTACTAGCGGGGGCTCCTACAATGAGCAGTTCTTC | CASSPTSGGSYNEQFF
. | TRBJ2-1 | TRBV7-3 | . | TGTGCCAGCAGCTTAAACCTAGCCGGCAATGAGCAGTTCTTC | CASSLNLAGNEQFF
. | TRBJ1-4 | TRBV21-1 | few | TGTGCCAGCAGCACCAGAGACAGTGCAACTAATGAAAAACTGTTTTTT | CASSTRDSATNEKLFF
TRBD1 | TRBJ1-2 | TRBV29-1 | . | TGCAGCGTTGAGGACAGGGACCCTAGCGGCTACACCTTC | CSVEDRDPSGYTF
TRBD2 | TRBJ2-1 | TRBV4-3 | . | TGCGCCAGCAGCCAAGTGGCGGGAGCTGTCTACAATGAGCAGTTCTTC | CASSQVAGAVYNEQFF
. | TRBJ2-7 | TRBV7-8 | . | TGTGCCAGCAGCCGAGGGCAAGGACTCCCCTACGAGCAGTACTTC | CASSRGQGLPYEQYF
. | TRBJ2-1 | TRBV7-2 | . | TGTGCCAGCAGCTTATTTCGCCAGAAGTCCTACAATGAGCAGTTCTTC | CASSLFRQKSYNEQFF
TRBD2 | TRBJ2-1 | TRBV5-3 | once | TGTGCCAGAAGCTCTAGGACTAGCGGGCCTATGGGGGGGTTCTACAATGAGCAGTTCTTC | CARSSRTSGPMGGFYNEQFF
. | TRBJ2-7 | TRBV29-1 | once | TGCAGCGTTGTTTTTGGGGCGGGATCCTCCTACGAGCAGTACTTC | CSVVFGAGSSYEQYF
TRBD1 | TRBJ2-7 | TRBV28 | once | TGTGCCAGCAGTCCACAGGGGACAGGCGAGCAGTACTTC | CASSPQGTGEQYF
. | TRBJ2-5 | TRBV5-4 | . | TGTGCCAGCAGCTTGGTGGGACAACGGGAGACCCAGTACTTC | CASSLVGQRETQYF
TRBD1 | TRBJ1-2 | TRBV4-2 | . | TGTGCCAGCAGAGGGACCGGGACAGGGGGCTCCGGGGACTATGGCTACACCTTC | CASRGTGTGGSGDYGYTF
. | TRBJ2-7 | TRBV2 | . | TGTGCCAGCAGTGGCGGTCGGGGCTACGAGCAGTACTTC | CASSGGRGYEQYF
. | TRBJ1-1 | TRBV5-1 | . | TGCGCCAGCGCCCTGAGACAGGTGAACACTGAAGCTTTCTTT | CASALRQVNTEAFF
. | TRBJ2-7 | TRBV7-9 | once | TGTGCCAGCAGCTTAAAAGGGGGGGCTAGCGGCGTCTACGAGCAGTACTTC | CASSLKGGASGVYEQYF
. | TRBJ2-1 | TRBV9 | once | TGTGCCAGCAGCGTGAGTAGTACGCCACCCAGGTATGAGCAGTTCTTC | CASSVSSTPPRYEQFF
. | TRBJ1-2 | TRBV28 | . | TGTGCCAGCAGTTTCGCGGGCAGCTATGGCTACACCTTC | CASSFAGSYGYTF
. | TRBJ2-1 | TRBV6-5 | . | TGTGCCAGCAGCCGAACAGTATACAATGAGCAGTTCTTC | CASSRTVYNEQFF
. | TRBJ1-5 | TRBV9 | . | TGTGCCAGCAGCGTTGGCCCAGAGGATCAGCCCCAGCATTTT | CASSVGPEDQPQHF
. | TRBJ2-7 | TRBV30 | . | TGTGCCTGGAGCAGGGTCTACGAGCAGTACTTC | CAWSRVYEQYF
TRBD1 | TRBJ2-1 | TRBV10-1 | few | TGCGCCACACCACCCGGGACAGACTTAACTCGCATCTCTGATGAGCAGTTCTTC | CATPPGTDLTRISDEQFF
TRBD1 | TRBJ1-5 | TRBV7-2 | once | TGTGCCAGCAGCTTAAGCCAGGGGGTCAATCAGCCCCAGCATTTT | CASSLSQGVNQPQHF
. | TRBJ2-7 | TRBV7-9 | . | TGTGCCAGCAGCTCTCCTTTTGGTAGCGATTACGAGCAGTACTTC | CASSSPFGSDYEQYF
. | TRBJ2-7 | TRBV7-6 | . | TGTGCCAGCAGCTTGTCTAGACGGGACGAGCAGTACTTC | CASSLSRRDEQYF
TRBD2 | TRBJ2-7 | TRBV7-9 | few | TGTTCCAGCAGCCCAAGACTAGCGCTTACCTACGAGCAGTACTTC | CSSSPRLALTYEQYF